What follows are 6 T cell receptor beta chains derived from one specimen sequenced in a study of shared clonotypes between healthy human individuals. The data were produced by immunoSEQ multiplex PCR, yet TCRdb's version contains in-frame clones alone and is incomplete. The table shows about 490,000 clones, with roughly 80% occurring only once. The material sequenced was PBMCs. The receptor set was obtained from a woman aged 40 to 50 in good health. Some clones in this sample may be carry-over from other donors' samples.

The CDR3 coding sequence is TGCGCCAGCAGCTTGTCCTTAGCGGGAGGGGTGAACACCGGGGAGCTGTTTTTT. Protein: CASSLSLAGGVNTGELFF. The V and J genes are TRBV5-1 and TRBJ2-2, with TRBD2 identical over 11 bases. V was clipped by 1 base and J by 1 base; unmatched bases: 6. This CDR3 has 18 amino acids. From germline, CDR1 is SGHRS and CDR2 YFSETQ.

The chain has TRBV7-9 and TRBJ1-4; D remains ambiguous. The CDR3 has 13 amino acids. Germline CDR1 reads SEHNR; CDR2 reads FQNEAQ (reference sequence). This CDR3 reads CASSSTNNEKLFF. CDR3 nucleotides: TGTGCTTCAAGCAGTACAAATAATGAAAAACTGTTTTTT.

In DNA form, the CDR3 reads TGTGCCAGCAATCTAGGACAGGGGAGCACTGAAGCTTTCTTT. It is translated as CASNLGQGSTEAFF. The V gene is TRBV2, the J gene TRBJ1-1; TRBD1 aligns across 9 bases. Looked up from germline, CDR1 is SNHLY and CDR2 is FYNNEI. The CDR3 extends over 14 amino acids. After removal of 7 bases from V and 4 bases from J, the junction contained 7 bases not matched to a gene. The variable domain in full, with the rest retrieved from reference TRBV2 and TRBJ1-1, is EPEVTQTPSHQVTQMGQEVILRCVPISNHLYFYWYRQILGQKVEFLVSFYNNEISEKSEIFDDQFSVERPDGSNFTLKIRSTKLEDSAMYFCASNLGQGSTEAFFGQGTRLTVV.

A remark on this clone: This likely reflects a read error, since a far larger clone is one base away. The chain employs TRBV4-1 and TRBJ2-1; D is possibly TRBD2 (6 bases). V shed 11 bases and J shed 10 bases, with 21 bases lying between them. CDR3 length: 13 amino acids. Germline V gene sequence: CDR1 MGHRA, CDR2 YSYEKL. The DNA of the CDR3 is TGCGCCGGCTCGGAACAAGGGACTTTAGAGCAGTTCTTC. Its protein is CAGSEQGTLEQFF.

The V gene is TRBV2, the J gene TRBJ2-7; TRBD1 aligns across 8 bases. Germline assignment: CDR1 SNHLY and CDR2 FYNNEI. CDR3 size: 14 residues. Unmatched junction bases numbered 9, after V lost 5 bases and J lost 6 bases. CDR3 protein: CASSRTGGPFEQYF. The CDR3, as DNA: TGTGCCAGCAGTCGTACAGGGGGGCCTTTCGAGCAGTACTTC. The complete variable domain, with remaining parts taken from reference TRBV2 and TRBJ2-7, reads EPEVTQTPSHQVTQMGQEVILRCVPISNHLYFYWYRQILGQKVEFLVSFYNNEISEKSEIFDDQFSVERPDGSNFTLKIRSTKLEDSAMYFCASSRTGGPFEQYFGPGTRLTVT.

Details on this clone: A far larger clone is one nucleotide away, so this likely arose from a read error. Other DNA sequences in this sample translate to the same CDR3. The chain employs TRBV28 and TRBJ2-7; no reliable D call. The CDR3 loop spans 11 amino acids. CDR1 and CDR2 (germline): MDHEN, SYDVKM. The CDR3 sequence: CASSFSYEQYF. Here the CDR3 DNA reads TGTGCCAGCAGTTTCTCCTACGAGCAATACTTC.